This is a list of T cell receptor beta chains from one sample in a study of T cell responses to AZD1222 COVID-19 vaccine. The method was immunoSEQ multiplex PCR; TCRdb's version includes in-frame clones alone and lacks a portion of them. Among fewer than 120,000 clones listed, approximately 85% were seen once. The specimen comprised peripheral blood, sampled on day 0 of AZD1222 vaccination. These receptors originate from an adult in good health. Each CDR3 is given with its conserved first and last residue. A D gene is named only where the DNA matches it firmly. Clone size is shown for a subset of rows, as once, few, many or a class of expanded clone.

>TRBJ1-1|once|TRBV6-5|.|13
TGTGCCAGCAGCGGGACTCAGGGTACTGAAGCTTTCTTT
CASSGTQGTEAFF
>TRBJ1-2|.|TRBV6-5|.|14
TGTGCCAGCAGTTACCAGGGGTGGAAAGATGGCTACACCTTC
CASSYQGWKDGYTF
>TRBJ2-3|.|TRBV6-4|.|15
TGTGCCAGCAGCAAGAGGCACGGGGCCGCAGATACGCAGTATTTT
CASSKRHGAADTQYF
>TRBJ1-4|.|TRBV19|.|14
TGTGCCAGTAGAAGCGAGGGGCAGCGGGAAAAACTGTTTTTT
CASRSEGQREKLFF
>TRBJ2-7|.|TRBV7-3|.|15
TGTGCCAGCAGCTTATTTCCAGGGGTCTCCTACGAGCAGTACTTC
CASSLFPGVSYEQYF
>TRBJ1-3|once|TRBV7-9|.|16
TGTGCCAGCAGCCCCCAAGCAGGGCTTTCCGGAAACACCATATATTTT
CASSPQAGLSGNTIYF
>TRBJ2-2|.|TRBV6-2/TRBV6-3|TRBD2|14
TGTGCCAGCAGTTACCGGGAGGCGGTCGGGGAGCTGTTTTTT
CASSYREAVGELFF
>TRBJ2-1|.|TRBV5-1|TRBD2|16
TGCGCCAGCAGCCTGCTAGCGGGCCGCTCCTACAATGAGCAGTTCTTC
CASSLLAGRSYNEQFF
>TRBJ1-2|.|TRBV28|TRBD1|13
TGTGCCAGCAGTGGGGACAGGGTTGGTGGCTACACCTTC
CASSGDRVGGYTF
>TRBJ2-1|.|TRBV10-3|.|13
TGTGCCATCAGTGATGGGGACTACAATGAGCAGTTCTTC
CAISDGDYNEQFF
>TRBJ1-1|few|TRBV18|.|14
TGTGCCAGCTCACGCAGCGGGGGGAACACTGAAGCTTTCTTT
CASSRSGGNTEAFF
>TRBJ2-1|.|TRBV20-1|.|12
TGCAGTGCTAGTGGTGGGAGCAATGAGCAGTTCTTC
CSASGGSNEQFF
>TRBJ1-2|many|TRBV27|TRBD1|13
TGTGCCAGCAGTTTACAGGGGGCGGATGGCTACACCTTC
CASSLQGADGYTF
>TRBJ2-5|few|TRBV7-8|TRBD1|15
TGTGCCAGCAGGGTCGGGACAGCCCGGGCGGAGACCCAGTACTTC
CASRVGTARAETQYF
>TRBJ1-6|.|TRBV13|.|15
TGTGCCAGCAGCTTCAGGGCCCCATATAATTCACCCCTCCACTTT
CASSFRAPYNSPLHF
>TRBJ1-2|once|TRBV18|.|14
TGTGCCAGCTCACCGGCCGAGGGGTCCTATGGCTACACCTTC
CASSPAEGSYGYTF
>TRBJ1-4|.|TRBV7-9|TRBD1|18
TGTGCCAGCAGCCGTACAGACCGGACAGGGCTTATTAATGAAAAACTGTTTTTT
CASSRTDRTGLINEKLFF
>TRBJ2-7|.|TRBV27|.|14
TGTGCCAGTACAATGGACTCAAACTCCTACGAGCAGTACTTC
CASTMDSNSYEQYF
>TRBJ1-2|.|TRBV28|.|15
TGTGCCAGCAGTTTAATGGTCAGGGGAACGGGCGGCTACACCTTC
CASSLMVRGTGGYTF
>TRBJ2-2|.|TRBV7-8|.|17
TGTGCCAGCAGCTTACCAGGAACAGGGACGAACACCGGGGAGCTGTTTTTT
CASSLPGTGTNTGELFF
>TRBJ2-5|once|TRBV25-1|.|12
TGTGCCAGCAGTGAATCGGCGAAGACCCAGTACTTC
CASSESAKTQYF
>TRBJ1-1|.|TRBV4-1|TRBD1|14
TGCGCCAGCAGCCGGGGGACAGTAAACACTGAAGCTTTCTTT
CASSRGTVNTEAFF
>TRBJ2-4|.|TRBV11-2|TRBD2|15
TGTGCCAGCAGCCCACAAATACTAGCGGAAAACATTCAGTACTTC
CASSPQILAENIQYF
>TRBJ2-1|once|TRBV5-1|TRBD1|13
TGCGCCAGCAGCAAGACAGGGACAAATGAGCAGTTCTTC
CASSKTGTNEQFF
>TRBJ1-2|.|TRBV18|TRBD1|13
TGTGCCAGCTCACCCGACAGGGGGAATGGCTACACCTTC
CASSPDRGNGYTF
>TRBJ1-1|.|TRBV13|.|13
TGTGTCAGCAGCTTAGTGGCGAACACTGAAGCTTTCTTT
CVSSLVANTEAFF
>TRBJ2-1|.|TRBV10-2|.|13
TGCGCCAGCAGTACGTACTCCTACAATGAGCAGTTCTTC
CASSTYSYNEQFF
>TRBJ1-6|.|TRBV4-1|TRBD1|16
TGCGCCAGCAGCCTCAAGGACAGGGGTTATAATTCACCCCTCCACTTT
CASSLKDRGYNSPLHF
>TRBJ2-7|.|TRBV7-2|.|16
TGTGCCAGCAGCCTCATACCCCGGGACGGAGCCTACGAGCAGTACTTC
CASSLIPRDGAYEQYF
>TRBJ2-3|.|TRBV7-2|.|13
TGTGCCAGCAGGAGGGAGGGCACAGATACGCAGTATTTT
CASRREGTDTQYF
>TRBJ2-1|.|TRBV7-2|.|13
TGTGCCAGCAGCTTACAGCCAGGGAATGAGCAGTTCTTC
CASSLQPGNEQFF
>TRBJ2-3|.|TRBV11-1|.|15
TGTGCCAGCAGCTTATCCCCTAGTAGCGAAGATACGCAGTATTTT
CASSLSPSSEDTQYF
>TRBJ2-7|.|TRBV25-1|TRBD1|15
TGTGCCAGCAGTGACATGGGACAGGGGATATACGAGCAGTACTTC
CASSDMGQGIYEQYF
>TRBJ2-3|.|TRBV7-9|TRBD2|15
TGTGCCAGCAGCTACGGGACTAGCGGGAGAGATACGCAGTATTTT
CASSYGTSGRDTQYF
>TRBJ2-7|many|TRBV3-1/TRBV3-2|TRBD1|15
TGTGCCAGCAGCCAGCCAGGGGACAGCCCCTACGAGCAGTACTTC
CASSQPGDSPYEQYF
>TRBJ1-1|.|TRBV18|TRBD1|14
TGTGCCAGCTCCCGGGACAGGGGAAATACTGAAGCTTTCTTT
CASSRDRGNTEAFF
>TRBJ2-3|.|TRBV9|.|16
TGTGCCAGCAGCGTAGCTCCCAGGGGAGGCACAGATACGCAGTATTTT
CASSVAPRGGTDTQYF
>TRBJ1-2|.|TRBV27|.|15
TGTGCCAGCAGATACTCGCCAGGGTCGAGCTATGGCTACACCTTC
CASRYSPGSSYGYTF
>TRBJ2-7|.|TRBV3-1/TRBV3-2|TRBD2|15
TGTGCCAGCAGCCAAGGGGCCAGCGGGAGGGCAGGGCAGTACTTC
CASSQGASGRAGQYF
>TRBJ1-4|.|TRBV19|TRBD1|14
TGTGCCAGTAGTAACAGGGGGCGTTATGAAAAACTGTTTTTT
CASSNRGRYEKLFF
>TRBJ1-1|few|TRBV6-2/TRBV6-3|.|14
TGTGCCAGCAGTTTTCGGGGGTTGAACACTGAAGCTTTCTTT
CASSFRGLNTEAFF
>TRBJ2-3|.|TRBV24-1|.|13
TGTGCCACCAGTGGGGGGCAGACAGATACGCAGTATTTT
CATSGGQTDTQYF
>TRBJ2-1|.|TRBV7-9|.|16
TGTGCCAGCAGCCTGGGCGGGACTCTGCCTTGGAGTGAGCAGTTCTTC
CASSLGGTLPWSEQFF
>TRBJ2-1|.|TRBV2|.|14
TGTGCCAGCAGTGATGCCCTAGCGTACAATGAGCAGTTCTTC
CASSDALAYNEQFF
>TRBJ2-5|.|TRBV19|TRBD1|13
TGTGCCAGTAGTGACACAGGGGGAGAGACCCAGTACTTC
CASSDTGGETQYF
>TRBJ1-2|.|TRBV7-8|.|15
TGTGCCAGCAGCTTAGAGGAGGCAGGCCGCTATGGCTACACCTTC
CASSLEEAGRYGYTF
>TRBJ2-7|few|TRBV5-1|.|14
TGCGCCAGCAGCTCCTCGACTGGGACCTACGAGCAGTACTTC
CASSSSTGTYEQYF
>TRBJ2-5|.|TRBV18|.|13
TGTGCCAGCTCAAGGACGGCCCAAGAGACCCAGTACTTC
CASSRTAQETQYF
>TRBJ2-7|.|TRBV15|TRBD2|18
TGTGCCACCAGCAGAGATTATGGACGGACGGGGGGGCGGTACGAGCAGTACTTC
CATSRDYGRTGGRYEQYF
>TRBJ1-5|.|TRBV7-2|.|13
TGTGCCAGCAGCTTAGAAAACAATCAGCCCCAGCATTTT
CASSLENNQPQHF
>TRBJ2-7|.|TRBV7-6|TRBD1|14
TGTGCCAGCAGTCGCACAGGGGGCGTCGACGAGCAGTACTTC
CASSRTGGVDEQYF
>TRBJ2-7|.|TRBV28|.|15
TGTGCCAGCAGTTCCCGACAGTCCGGGGCCTACGAGCAGTACTTC
CASSSRQSGAYEQYF